The 9 T cell receptor beta chains presented below share a single source sample, sequenced in a study of T cells in Graves' hyperthyroidism and ophthalmopathy. Using RNA transcripts as the source, TCR beta CDR3 regions were amplified. An initial round of RT-PCR targeting the TCR CDR3 relied on the HTBI primer set. TCRdb independently ran MiXCR on the multiplex PCR reads; one entry per CDR3 protein. The sample consists of a few hundred thousand distinct CDR3 sequences, under 60% of them appearing once. Input material: peripheral blood or thyroid tissue (not recorded which). The source of these receptors is a woman between 18 and 29 years old with Graves' hyperthyroidism.

This clonotype was found a few times. The V and J genes are TRBV20-1 and TRBJ2-7; 14 bases map to TRBD2. V lost 1 base to trimming and J lost 7 bases; unmatched junction nucleotides: 9. This CDR3 spans 16 amino acids. CDR1 is DFQATT, CDR2 SNEGSKA, per germline (reference sequence). CDR3 nucleotides: TGCAGTGCTAGAGGCGGGACTAGCGGGAGCCCGGAAGAGCAGTACTTC. Residues: CSARGGTSGSPEEQYF.

The chain has TRBV29-1 and TRBJ2-7; D is ambiguous. Germline-derived CDR1 and CDR2 are SQVTM and ANQGSEA. This CDR3 is 9 amino acids long. V was cut by 6 bases and J by 5 bases, with 5 bases left in between. The CDR3 DNA follows: TGCAGCGTGGGCAACGAGCAGTACTTC. As protein: CSVGNEQYF.

This clonotype has at least ten counts. The chain joins TRBV10-3 to TRBJ1-1; D is ambiguous. Germline values: CDR1 ENHRY, CDR2 SYGVKD. The germline V and J ends were trimmed by 7 bases and 2 bases, with 8 bases remaining between them. CDR3 length equals 12 residues. For the CDR3, the DNA is TGTGCCATCAAGAGAGAAAACACTGAAGCTTTCTTT. This sequence encodes CAIKRENTEAFF.

This clonotype was counted at least ten times. J is TRBJ1-2 and V is TRBV24-1, with D tentatively TRBD1 (5 bases). Deletions cut 5 bases from V and 4 bases from J, with 10 bases between. Germline values: CDR1 KGHDR, CDR2 SFDVKD. This CDR3 has 13 amino acids. The CDR3 spells CATSGDFPYGYTF. DNA of the CDR3: TGTGCCACCAGTGGGGACTTCCCCTATGGCTACACCTTC.

The chain couples TRBV14 to TRBJ2-5; no reliable D call. CDR3 length: 12 amino acids. Per the germline V gene, CDR1 is SGHDN and CDR2 is FVKESK. V was cut by 3 bases and J by 7 bases, with 9 bases left in between. The chain's CDR3 is CASSHPDGTQYF. CDR3 in DNA: TGTGCCAGCAGCCACCCTGACGGGACCCAGTACTTC.

J is TRBJ1-2 and V is TRBV7-9; TRBD1 aligns across 7 bases. The germline V gene has CDR1 SEHNR and CDR2 FQNEAQ (reference sequence). V dropped 3 bases and J dropped 4; count of bases not matched to a gene: 8. The CDR3 runs 15 residues. The CDR3 is CASSFYRGSAYGYTF. In nucleotides, the CDR3 is TGTGCCAGCAGCTTCTACAGGGGTTCGGCCTATGGCTACACCTTC.

This clonotype showed up just once. This rearrangement joins TRBV25-1 to TRBJ1-1; tentative D call: TRBD1 (6 bases). Trimming took off 6 bases at V and 4 bases at J, with 21 bases between the two ends. The CDR3 has 16 residues. Per germline, CDR1 MGHDK and CDR2 SYGVNS. The CDR3 DNA sequence: TGTGCCAGCAGCCCCGATCTTGGAGGGGGAGGCACTGAAGCTTTCTTT. Amino acids: CASSPDLGGGGTEAFF.

This rearrangement joins TRBV6-5 to TRBJ1-2; 9 nucleotides match TRBD1. Per the germline V gene, CDR1 is MNHEY and CDR2 is SVGAGI. The CDR3 is made up of 14 amino acids. Trimming at V came to 4 bases and at J to 6 bases, leaving 6 bases not matched to a gene. CDR3 loop: CASSFPGTGHGYTF. The CDR3 coding sequence is TGTGCCAGCAGTTTCCCCGGGACAGGGCATGGCTACACCTTC.

V is TRBV7-9 and J is TRBJ2-3; no reliable D call. Deletions cut 5 bases from V and 5 bases from J, with 11 bases between. This CDR3 has 13 amino acids. Germline CDR1 SEHNR, CDR2 FQNEAQ (reference sequence). DNA of the CDR3: TGTGCCAGCAGCGCCACTCGGAGAGATACGCAGTATTTT. This sequence encodes CASSATRRDTQYF.